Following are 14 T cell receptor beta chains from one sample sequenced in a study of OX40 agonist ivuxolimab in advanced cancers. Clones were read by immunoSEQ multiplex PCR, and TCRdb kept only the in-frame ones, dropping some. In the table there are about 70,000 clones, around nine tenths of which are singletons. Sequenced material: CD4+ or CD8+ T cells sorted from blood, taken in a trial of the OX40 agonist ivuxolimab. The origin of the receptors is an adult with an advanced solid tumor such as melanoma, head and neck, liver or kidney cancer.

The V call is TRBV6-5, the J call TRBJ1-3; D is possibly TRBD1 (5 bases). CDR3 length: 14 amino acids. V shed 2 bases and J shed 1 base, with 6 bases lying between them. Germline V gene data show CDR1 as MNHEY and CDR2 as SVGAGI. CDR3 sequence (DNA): TGTGCCAGCAGTTACCAGGGATCTGGAAACACCATATATTTT. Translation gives CASSYQGSGNTIYF.

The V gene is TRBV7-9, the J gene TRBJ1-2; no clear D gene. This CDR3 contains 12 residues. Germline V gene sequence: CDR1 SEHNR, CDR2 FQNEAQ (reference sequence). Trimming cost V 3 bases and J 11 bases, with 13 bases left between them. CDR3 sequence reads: CASSLEGWGYTF. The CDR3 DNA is TGTGCCAGCAGCTTGGAAGGGTGGGGATACACCTTC.

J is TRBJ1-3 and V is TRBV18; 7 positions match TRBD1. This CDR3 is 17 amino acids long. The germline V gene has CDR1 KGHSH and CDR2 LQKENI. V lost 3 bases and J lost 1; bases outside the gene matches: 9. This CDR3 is CASSPIGTEGSGNTIYF. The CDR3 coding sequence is TGTGCCAGCTCACCTATAGGGACAGAGGGATCTGGAAACACCATATATTTT. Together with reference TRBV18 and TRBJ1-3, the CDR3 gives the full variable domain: NAGVMQNPRHLVRRRGQEARLRCSPMKGHSHVYWYRQLPEEGLKFMVYLQKENIIDESGMPKERFSAEFPKEGPSILRIQQVVRGDSAAYFCASSPIGTEGSGNTIYFGEGSWLTVV.

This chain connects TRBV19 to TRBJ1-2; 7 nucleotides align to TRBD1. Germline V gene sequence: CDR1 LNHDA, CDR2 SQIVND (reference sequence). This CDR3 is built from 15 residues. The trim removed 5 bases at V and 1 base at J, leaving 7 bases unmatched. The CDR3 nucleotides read TGTGCCAGTAGTGGTCGACAGGGCTATAACTATGGCTACACCTTC. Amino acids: CASSGRQGYNYGYTF.

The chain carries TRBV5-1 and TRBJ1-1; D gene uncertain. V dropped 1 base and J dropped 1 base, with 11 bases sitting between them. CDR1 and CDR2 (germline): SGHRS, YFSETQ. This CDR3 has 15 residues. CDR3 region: CASSLNTVANTEAFF. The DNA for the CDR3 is TGCGCCAGCAGCTTGAATACAGTTGCGAACACTGAAGCTTTCTTT. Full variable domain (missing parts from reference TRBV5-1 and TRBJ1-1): KAGVTQTPRYLIKTRGQQVTLSCSPISGHRSVSWYQQTPGQGLQFLFEYFSETQRNKGNFPGRFSGRQFSNSRSEMNVSTLELGDSALYLCASSLNTVANTEAFFGQGTRLTVV.

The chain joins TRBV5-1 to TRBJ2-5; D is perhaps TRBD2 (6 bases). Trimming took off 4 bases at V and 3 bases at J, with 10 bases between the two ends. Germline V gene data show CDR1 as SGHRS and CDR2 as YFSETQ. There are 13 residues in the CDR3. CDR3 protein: CASSPGDKETQYF. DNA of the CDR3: TGCGCCAGCAGCCCGGGGGATAAAGAGACCCAGTACTTC.

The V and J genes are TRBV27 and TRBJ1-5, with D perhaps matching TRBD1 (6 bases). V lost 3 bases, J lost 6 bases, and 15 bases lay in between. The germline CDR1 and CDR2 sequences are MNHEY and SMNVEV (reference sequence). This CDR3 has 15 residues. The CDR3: CASSFVAGAGQPQHF. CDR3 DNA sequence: TGTGCCAGCAGTTTTGTGGCGGGGGCTGGTCAGCCCCAGCATTTT.

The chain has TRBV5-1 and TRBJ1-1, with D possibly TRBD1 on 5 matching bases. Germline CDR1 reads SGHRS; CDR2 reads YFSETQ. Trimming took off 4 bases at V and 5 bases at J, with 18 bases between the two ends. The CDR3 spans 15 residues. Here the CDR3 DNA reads TGCGCCAGCAGCCGAGACCGAGGGGAGTGGACTGAAGCTTTCTTT. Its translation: CASSRDRGEWTEAFF. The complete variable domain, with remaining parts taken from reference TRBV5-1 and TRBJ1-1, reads KAGVTQTPRYLIKTRGQQVTLSCSPISGHRSVSWYQQTPGQGLQFLFEYFSETQRNKGNFPGRFSGRQFSNSRSEMNVSTLELGDSALYLCASSRDRGEWTEAFFGQGTRLTVV.

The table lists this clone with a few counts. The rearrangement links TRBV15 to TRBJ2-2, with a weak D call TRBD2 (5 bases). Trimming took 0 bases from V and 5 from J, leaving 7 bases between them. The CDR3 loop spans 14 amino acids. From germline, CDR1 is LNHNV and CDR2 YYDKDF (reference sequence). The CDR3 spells CATSRDAGTGELFF. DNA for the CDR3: TGTGCCACCAGCAGAGATGCGGGTACCGGGGAGCTGTTTTTT.

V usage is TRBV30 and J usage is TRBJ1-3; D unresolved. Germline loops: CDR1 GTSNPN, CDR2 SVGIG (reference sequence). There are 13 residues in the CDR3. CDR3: CAGYTVNGNTIYF. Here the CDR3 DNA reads TGTGCTGGATACACAGTAAATGGAAACACCATATATTTT.

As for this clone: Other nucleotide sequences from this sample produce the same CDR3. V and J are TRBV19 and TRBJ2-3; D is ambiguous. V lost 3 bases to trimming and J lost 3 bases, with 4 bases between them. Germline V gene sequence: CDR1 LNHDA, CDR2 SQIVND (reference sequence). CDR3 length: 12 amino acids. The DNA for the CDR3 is TGTGCCAGTAGTATCGGGACAGATACGCAGTATTTT. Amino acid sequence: CASSIGTDTQYF.

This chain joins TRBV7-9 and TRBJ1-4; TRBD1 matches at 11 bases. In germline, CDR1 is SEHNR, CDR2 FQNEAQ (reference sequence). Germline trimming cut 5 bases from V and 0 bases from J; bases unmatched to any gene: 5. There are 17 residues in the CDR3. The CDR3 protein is CASSKGTGGSTNEKLFF. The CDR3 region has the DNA TGTGCCAGCAGCAAGGGGACAGGGGGATCAACTAATGAAAAACTGTTTTTT. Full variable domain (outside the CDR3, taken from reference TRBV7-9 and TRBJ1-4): DTGVSQNPRHKITKRGQNVTFRCDPISEHNRLYWYRQTLGQGPEFLTYFQNEAQLEKSRLLSDRFSAERPKGSFSTLEIQRTEQGDSAMYLCASSKGTGGSTNEKLFFGSGTQLSVL.

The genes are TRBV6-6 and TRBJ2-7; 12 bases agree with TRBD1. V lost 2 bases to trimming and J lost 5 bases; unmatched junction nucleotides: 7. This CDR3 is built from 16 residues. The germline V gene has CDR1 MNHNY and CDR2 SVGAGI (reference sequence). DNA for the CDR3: TGTGCCAGCAGTTACCTGGGACAGGGGGCGGTAAACGAGCAGTACTTC. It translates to CASSYLGQGAVNEQYF.

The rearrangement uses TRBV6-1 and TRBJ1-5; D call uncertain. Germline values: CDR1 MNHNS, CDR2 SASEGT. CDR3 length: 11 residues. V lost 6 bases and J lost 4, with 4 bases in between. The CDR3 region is CASSPNQPQHF. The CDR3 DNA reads TGTGCCAGCAGCCCAAATCAGCCCCAGCATTTT.